The present entry profiles one TCR beta chain with its context. The antigen is undetermined. Here immunoSEQ multiplex PCR was the method, and the copy in TCRdb shows in-frame clones only, minus some. The sample yields some 110,000 clones, more than 85% seen once. The data were taken from a study of T cell responses to AZD1222 COVID-19 vaccine. Study-level findings and limits: Two doses of AZD1222 preceded a rise in Spike-specific TCR breadth and depth. Only after the peak T cell response were repertoires sampled.

The CDR3 length is 12 residues. Germline CDR1 LGHDT, CDR2 YNNKEL (reference sequence). Deletions cut 8 bases from V and 5 bases from J, with 12 bases between. The sample in question was peripheral blood, obtained on day 0 of AZD1222 vaccination. The chain has TRBV3-1 (or the pseudogene TRBV3-2) and TRBJ1-2; D is possibly TRBD1 (6 bases). The TCR sequence derives from an adult in good health. Written as DNA, the CDR3 is TGTGCCAGCCGGGGAGGGGGATATGGCTACACCTTC. Encoded protein: CASRGGGYGYTF.